This TCR beta chain was captured by sequencing in a study of blood T cell repertoires in COVID-19. Only in-frame clones appear in the TCRdb table, and some are missing; sequencing was by immunoSEQ multiplex PCR. Here the sample spans approximately 150,000 clones, 75% to 90% being singletons. CDR3 length equals 17 residues. The J segment lost 8 bases and the V segment lost 0 bases, leaving 10 bases of the junction unmatched. Germline CDR1 and CDR2: LGHNA and YSLEER. This sequence originates from a woman aged 55-75 years with active or convalescent COVID-19. Sample: peripheral blood. This chain links TRBV4-3 with TRBJ1-4, with 9 bases identical to TRBD1. In DNA, the CDR3 is TGCGCCAGCAGCCAAGATTTACCCGGGACAGGGAACGAAAAACTGTTTTTT. Translating it yields CASSQDLPGTGNEKLFF.